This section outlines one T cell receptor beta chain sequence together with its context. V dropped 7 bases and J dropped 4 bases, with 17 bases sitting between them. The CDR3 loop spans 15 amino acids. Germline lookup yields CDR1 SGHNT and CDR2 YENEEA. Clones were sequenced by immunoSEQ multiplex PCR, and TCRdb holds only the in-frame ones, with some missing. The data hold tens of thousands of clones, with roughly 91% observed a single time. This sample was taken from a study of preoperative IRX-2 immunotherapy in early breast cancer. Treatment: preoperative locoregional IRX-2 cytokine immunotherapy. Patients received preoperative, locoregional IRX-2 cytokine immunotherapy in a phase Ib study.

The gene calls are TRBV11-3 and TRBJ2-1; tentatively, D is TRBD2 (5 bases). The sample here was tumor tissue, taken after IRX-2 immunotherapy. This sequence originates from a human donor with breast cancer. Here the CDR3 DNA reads TGTGCCAGCACCTCGGGTCCGGGGTCTTACAATGAGCAGTTCTTC. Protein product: CASTSGPGSYNEQFF. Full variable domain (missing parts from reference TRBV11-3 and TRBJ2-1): EAGVVQSPRYKIIEKKQPVAFWCNPISGHNTLYWYLQNLGQGPELLIRYENEEAVDDSQLPKDRFSAERLKGVDSTLKIQPAELGDSAVYLCASTSGPGSYNEQFFGPGTRLTVL.